This T cell receptor beta chain derives from a study of blood T cell repertoires in COVID-19. Study-wide background: The study drew acute and convalescent COVID-19 samples from the United States, Italy and Spain. T cells, B-cell-depleted T cells, or PBMCs provided the cDNA or gDNA that served as material.

As handled by the study authors: Estimates of nucleated cell counts were drawn from the amplification of reference gene primers. The assay was immunoSEQ multiplex PCR, and TCRdb's table has in-frame clones only and misses some. V and J calls and clone size are as listed in that table; D and trimming were resolved from the DNA. The sample records 88,000 or so clones, roughly 85% being singletons. The sequence was obtained from a man in his sixties with acute or convalescent COVID-19. Material: peripheral blood.

The CDR3 DNA follows: TGTGCCAGCAGTTCACCCCTAGCGGGGGGGAGGGAGACCCAGTACTTC. Translating it yields CASSSPLAGGRETQYF. This chain connects TRBV6-2 or TRBV6-3 to TRBJ2-5; TRBD2 agrees at 12 bases. V was clipped by 4 bases and J by 5 bases; unmatched bases: 8. The CDR3 is 16 residues long. The germline V gene has CDR1 MNHEY and CDR2 SVGEGT.